Detailed here is one T cell receptor beta chain. Original processing notes: Amplifying reference gene primers gave estimates of nucleated cell counts. Profiling relied on immunoSEQ multiplex PCR, and the TCRdb table lists in-frame clones only, not all of them. That table supplies the V and J calls and clone size; D and trimming were determined from the DNA. The data contain roughly 320,000 clones, 75% to 85% of them singletons. The data belong to a study of blood T cell repertoires in COVID-19. The overall study: The origin of the acute and convalescent COVID-19 samples was the United States, Italy and Spain. Sample material is recorded as cDNA or gDNA derived from T cells, B-cell-depleted T cells, or PBMCs.

Looked up from germline, CDR1 is LNHDA and CDR2 is SQIVND (reference sequence). The CDR3 is made up of 15 amino acids. V lost 3 bases, J lost 5 bases, and 9 bases stayed unmatched. This sequence originates from a human donor in a cohort sampled during active COVID-19. Sequencing was performed on peripheral blood. The chain joins TRBV19 to TRBJ2-7; TRBD1 matches at 8 bases. This chain's CDR3 is CASSIRGQGAHEQYF. The CDR3 coding sequence is TGTGCCAGTAGTATTAGAGGGCAGGGGGCCCACGAGCAGTACTTC. The whole variable domain, filled in from reference TRBV19 and TRBJ2-7, reads DGGITQSPKYLFRKEGQNVTLSCEQNLNHDAMYWYRQDPGQGLRLIYYSQIVNDFQKGDIAEGYSVSREKKESFPLTVTSAQKNPTAFYLCASSIRGQGAHEQYFGPGTRLTVT.